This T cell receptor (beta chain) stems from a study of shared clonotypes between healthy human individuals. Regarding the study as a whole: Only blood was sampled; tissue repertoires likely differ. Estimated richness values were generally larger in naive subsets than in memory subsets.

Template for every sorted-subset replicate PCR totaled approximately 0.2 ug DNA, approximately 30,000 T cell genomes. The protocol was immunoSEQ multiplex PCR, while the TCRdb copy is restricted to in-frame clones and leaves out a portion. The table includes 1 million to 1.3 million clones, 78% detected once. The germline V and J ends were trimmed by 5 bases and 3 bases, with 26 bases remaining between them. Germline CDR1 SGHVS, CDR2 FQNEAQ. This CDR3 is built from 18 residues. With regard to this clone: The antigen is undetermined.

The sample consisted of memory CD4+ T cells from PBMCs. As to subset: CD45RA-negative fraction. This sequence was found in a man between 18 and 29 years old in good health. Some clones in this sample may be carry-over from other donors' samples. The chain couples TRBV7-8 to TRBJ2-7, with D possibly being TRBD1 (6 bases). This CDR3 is CASSLGQGVRRGHYEQYF. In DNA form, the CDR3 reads TGTGCCAGCAGCCTTGGGCAGGGAGTGAGAAGGGGACACTACGAGCAGTACTTC. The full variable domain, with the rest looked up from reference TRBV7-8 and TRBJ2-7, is GAGVSQSPRYKVAKRGQDVALRCDPISGHVSLFWYQQALGQGPEFLTYFQNEAQLDKSGLPSDRFFAERPEGSVSTLKIQRTQQEDSAVYLCASSLGQGVRRGHYEQYFGPGTRLTVT.